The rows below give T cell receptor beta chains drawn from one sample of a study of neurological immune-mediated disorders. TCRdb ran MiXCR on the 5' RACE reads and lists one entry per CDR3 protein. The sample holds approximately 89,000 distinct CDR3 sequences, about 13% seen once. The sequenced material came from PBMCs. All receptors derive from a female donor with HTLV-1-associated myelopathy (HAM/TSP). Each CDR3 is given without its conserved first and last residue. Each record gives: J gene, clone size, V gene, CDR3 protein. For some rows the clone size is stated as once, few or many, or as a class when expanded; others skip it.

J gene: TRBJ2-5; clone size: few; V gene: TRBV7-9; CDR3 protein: ASSLMEETQY
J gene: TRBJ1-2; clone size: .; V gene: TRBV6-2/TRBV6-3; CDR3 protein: ASSWTGVGYT
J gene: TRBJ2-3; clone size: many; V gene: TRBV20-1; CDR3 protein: SAPTSGGAEDTQY
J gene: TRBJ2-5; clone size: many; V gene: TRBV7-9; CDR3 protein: ASSLRSSGGARETQY
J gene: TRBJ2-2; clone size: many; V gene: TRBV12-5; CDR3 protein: ASGLASGAAGELF
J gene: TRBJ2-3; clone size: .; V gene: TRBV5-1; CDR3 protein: ASSTTGGTDTQY
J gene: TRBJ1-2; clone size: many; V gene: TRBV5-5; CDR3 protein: ASSLVPYGYT
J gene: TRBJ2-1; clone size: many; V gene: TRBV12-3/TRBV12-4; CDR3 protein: ASSSLGTESYNEQF
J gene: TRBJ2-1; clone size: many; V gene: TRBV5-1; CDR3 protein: ASSWGLAGFSNEQF
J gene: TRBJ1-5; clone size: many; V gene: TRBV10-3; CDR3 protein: AISATGSGQPQH
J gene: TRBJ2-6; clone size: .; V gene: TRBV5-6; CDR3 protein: ASRSTGAGANVLT
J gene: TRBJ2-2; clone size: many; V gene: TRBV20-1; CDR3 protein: SARGLAGTGELF
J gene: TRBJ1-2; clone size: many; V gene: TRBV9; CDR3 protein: ASSGHRGQGYT
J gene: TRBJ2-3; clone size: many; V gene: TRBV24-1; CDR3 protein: ATSDLTGATDTQY
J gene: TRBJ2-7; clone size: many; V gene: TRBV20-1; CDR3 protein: SARGGGVRGEQY
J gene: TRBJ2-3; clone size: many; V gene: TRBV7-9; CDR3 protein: ASSDRDSDPY
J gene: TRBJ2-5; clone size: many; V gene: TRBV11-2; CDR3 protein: ASSTGSRTQY
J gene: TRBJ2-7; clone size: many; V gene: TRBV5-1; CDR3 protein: ASSLAPTYEQY
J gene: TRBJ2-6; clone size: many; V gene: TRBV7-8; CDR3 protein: ASSTYRGPSYSGANVLT
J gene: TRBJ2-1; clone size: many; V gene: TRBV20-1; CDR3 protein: SARTGFYNEQF
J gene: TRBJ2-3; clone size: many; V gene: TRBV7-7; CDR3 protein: ASSLGAGASGPRGADTQY
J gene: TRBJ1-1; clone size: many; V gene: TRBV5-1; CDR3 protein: ASSRGTGRNTEAF
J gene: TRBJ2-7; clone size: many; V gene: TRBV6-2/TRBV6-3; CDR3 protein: ASSFLAGGYEQY
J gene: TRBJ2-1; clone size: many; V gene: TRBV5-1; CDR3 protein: ASSLVDRGSNEQF
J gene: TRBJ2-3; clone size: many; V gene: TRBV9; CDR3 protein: ASSVLGASTDTQY
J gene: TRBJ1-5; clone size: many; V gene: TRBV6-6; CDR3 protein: ASRDYNQPQH
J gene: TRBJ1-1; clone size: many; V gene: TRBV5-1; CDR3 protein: ASRSGTGPNTEAF
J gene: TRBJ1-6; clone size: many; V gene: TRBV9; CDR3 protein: ASSAAGQGFSPLH
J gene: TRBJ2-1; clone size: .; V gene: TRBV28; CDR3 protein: ASSTGGGRSSYNEQF
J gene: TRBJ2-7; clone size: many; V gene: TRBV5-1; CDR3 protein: ASSPSTSGYYYEQY
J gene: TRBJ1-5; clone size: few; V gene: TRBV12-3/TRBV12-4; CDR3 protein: ASSTTGYQPQH
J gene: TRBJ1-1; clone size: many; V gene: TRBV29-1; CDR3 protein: SVEGPVNTEAF
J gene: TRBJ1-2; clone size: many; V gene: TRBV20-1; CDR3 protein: SARPSNYGYT
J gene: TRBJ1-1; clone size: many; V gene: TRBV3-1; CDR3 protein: ASTYSGTSNTEAF
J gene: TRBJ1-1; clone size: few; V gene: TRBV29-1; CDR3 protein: SVGVGTEAF
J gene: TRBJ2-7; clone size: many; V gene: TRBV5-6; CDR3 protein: ASSLGTGGFYEQY
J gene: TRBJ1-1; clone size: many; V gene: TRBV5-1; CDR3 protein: ASSPADRDGAF